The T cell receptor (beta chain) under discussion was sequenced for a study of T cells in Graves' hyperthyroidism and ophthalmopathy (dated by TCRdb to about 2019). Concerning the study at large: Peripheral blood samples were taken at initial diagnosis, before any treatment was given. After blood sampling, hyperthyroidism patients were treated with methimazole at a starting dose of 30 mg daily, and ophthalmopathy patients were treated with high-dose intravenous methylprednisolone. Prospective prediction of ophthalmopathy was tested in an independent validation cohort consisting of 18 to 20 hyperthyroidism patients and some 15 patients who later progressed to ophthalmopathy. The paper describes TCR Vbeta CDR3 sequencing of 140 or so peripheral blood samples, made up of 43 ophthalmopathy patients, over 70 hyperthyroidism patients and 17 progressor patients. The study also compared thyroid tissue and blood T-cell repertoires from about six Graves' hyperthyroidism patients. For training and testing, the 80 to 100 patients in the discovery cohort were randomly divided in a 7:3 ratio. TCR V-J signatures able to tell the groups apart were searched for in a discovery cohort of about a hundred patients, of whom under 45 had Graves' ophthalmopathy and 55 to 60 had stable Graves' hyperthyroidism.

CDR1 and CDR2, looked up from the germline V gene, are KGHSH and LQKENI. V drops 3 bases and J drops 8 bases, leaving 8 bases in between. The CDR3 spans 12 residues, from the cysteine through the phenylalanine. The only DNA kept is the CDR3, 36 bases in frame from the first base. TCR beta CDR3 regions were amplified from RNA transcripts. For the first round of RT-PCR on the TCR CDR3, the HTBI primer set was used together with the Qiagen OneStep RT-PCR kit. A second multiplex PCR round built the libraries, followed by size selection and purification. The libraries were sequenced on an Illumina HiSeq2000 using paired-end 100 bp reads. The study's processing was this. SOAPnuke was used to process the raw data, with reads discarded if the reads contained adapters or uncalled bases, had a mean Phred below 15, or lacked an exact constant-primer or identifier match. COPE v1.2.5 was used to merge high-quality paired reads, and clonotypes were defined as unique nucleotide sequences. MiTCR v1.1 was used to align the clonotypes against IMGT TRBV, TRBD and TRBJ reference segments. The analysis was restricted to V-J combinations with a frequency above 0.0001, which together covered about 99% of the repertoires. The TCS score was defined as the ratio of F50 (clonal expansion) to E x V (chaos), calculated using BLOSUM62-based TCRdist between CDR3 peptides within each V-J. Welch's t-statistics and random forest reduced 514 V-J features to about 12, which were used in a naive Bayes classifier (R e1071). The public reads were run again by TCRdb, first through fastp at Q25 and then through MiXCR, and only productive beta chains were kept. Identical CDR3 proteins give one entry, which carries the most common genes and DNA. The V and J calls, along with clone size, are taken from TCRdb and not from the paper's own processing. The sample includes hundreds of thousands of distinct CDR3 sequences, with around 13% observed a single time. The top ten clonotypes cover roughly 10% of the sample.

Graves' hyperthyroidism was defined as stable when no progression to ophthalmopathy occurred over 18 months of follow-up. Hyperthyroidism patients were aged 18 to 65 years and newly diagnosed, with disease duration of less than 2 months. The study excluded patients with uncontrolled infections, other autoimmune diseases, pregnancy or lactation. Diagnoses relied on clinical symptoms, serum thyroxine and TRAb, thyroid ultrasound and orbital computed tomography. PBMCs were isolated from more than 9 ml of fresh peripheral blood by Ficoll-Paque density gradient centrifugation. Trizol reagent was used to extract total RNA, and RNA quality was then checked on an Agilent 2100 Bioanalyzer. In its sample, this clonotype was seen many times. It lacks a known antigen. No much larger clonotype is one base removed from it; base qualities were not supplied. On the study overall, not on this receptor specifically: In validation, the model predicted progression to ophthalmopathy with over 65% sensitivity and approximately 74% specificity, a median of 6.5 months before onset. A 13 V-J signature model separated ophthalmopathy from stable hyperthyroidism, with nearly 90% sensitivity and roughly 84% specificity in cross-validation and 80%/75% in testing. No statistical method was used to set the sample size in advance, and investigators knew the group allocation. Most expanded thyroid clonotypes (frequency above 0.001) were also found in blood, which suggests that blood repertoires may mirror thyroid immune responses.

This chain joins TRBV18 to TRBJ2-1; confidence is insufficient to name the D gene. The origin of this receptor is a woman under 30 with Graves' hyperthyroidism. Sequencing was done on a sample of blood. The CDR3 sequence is CASSPGAHEQFF. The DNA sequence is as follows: TGTGCCAGCTCACCCGGTGCCCATGAGCAGTTCTTC.